This T cell receptor (beta chain) was recorded in a study of blood T cell repertoires in COVID-19. The overall study: From the United States, Italy and Spain came samples of acute and convalescent COVID-19. T cells, B-cell-depleted T cells, or PBMCs provided the cDNA or gDNA that served as material.

V was shortened by 2 bases and J by 3 bases, with 17 bases between the two germline ends. CDR3 length: 17 residues. The V gene's germline CDR1 is MNHEY and CDR2 SMNVEV (reference sequence). Source study methods: Nucleated cell number was recorded as an estimate derived from reference gene primer amplification. The assay was immunoSEQ multiplex PCR, and TCRdb's table has in-frame clones only and misses some. V and J calls and clone size follow that table, whereas D and trimming were derived from the DNA. The data hold about 460,000 clones, with 88% observed a single time. Participants were placed into cohorts based on the clinical history they reported.

Sequencing used PBMCs or T cells enriched from blood (not recorded which). The V call is TRBV27, the J call TRBJ2-1, with a tentative D call TRBD1 (6 bases). The sequence was collected from a woman in her sixties who had recovered from COVID-19. The CDR3 protein is CASSLQHLTGIYNEQFF. The CDR3 DNA sequence: TGTGCCAGCAGTTTACAGCACCTTACAGGGATCTACAATGAGCAGTTCTTC.